Each of the 21 T cell receptor beta chains below was sequenced from the same sample in a study of T cells in Graves' hyperthyroidism and ophthalmopathy. RNA transcripts yielded amplified TCR beta CDR3 regions. First-round RT-PCR of the TCR CDR3 relied on the HTBI primer set. Each CDR3 protein gets one entry after TCRdb re-called the multiplex PCR reads with MiXCR. The sample shows 250,000 to 300,000 distinct CDR3 sequences, over 15% of them seen only once. The sequencing input was blood. These receptors came from an older woman with Graves' ophthalmopathy.

This clonotype was recorded many times. The V gene is TRBV3-1, the J gene TRBJ1-5, with D unclear. Germline values: CDR1 LGHDT, CDR2 YNNKEL (reference sequence). Trimming removed 1 base at V and 7 bases at J, with 5 bases between. The CDR3 is 12 amino acids. In DNA, the CDR3 is TGTGCCAGCAGCCAAGCGTCACAGCCCCAGCATTTT. This encodes CASSQASQPQHF.

The sample holds one count of this clonotype. The chain couples TRBV7-2 to TRBJ2-3, with 8 positions matching TRBD1. The V segment lost 5 bases and the J segment 3 bases; nucleotides outside the gene matches: 7. Germline V gene lookup returns CDR1 SGHTA and CDR2 FQGNSA. The CDR3 loop spans 15 amino acids. DNA for the CDR3: TGTGCCAGCAGCAACGGACAGGGTGAGACAGATACGCAGTATTTT. Encoded protein: CASSNGQGETDTQYF.

About this clonotype itself: A much larger clonotype is one base distant, so this may be a read error. The chain links TRBV18 to TRBJ1-2, with D perhaps matching TRBD1 (6 bases). This CDR3 has 15 amino acids. The germline V gene has CDR1 KGHSH and CDR2 LQKENI. The CDR3, as DNA: TGTGCCAGCCCACCAGGTTCCGGGGGGGCCTATGGCTACACCTTC. Translated: CASPPGSGGAYGYTF.

This clonotype was counted ten times or more. The rearrangement joins TRBV9 to TRBJ2-7; D uncertain. Trimming left V 0 bases short and J 3 bases short, with 16 bases between. In germline, CDR1 is SGDLS, CDR2 YYNGEE. This CDR3 has 16 residues. The CDR3: CASSVAKPTPIYEQYF. DNA of the CDR3: TGTGCCAGCAGCGTAGCAAAGCCAACCCCCATCTACGAGCAGTACTTC.

This clonotype has more than one count but fewer than ten. This rearrangement joins TRBV7-6 to TRBJ2-5; 9 bases are shared with TRBD2. This CDR3 spans 21 amino acids. Germline values: CDR1 SGHVS, CDR2 FNYEAQ. J gave up 3 bases and V 2 bases, and 22 bases lay outside the gene matches. In DNA form, the CDR3 reads TGTGCCAGCAGCTTATTCATATTCGGATCGGCGGGGGGGCCAGGAGAAGAGACCCAGTACTTC. It is translated as CASSLFIFGSAGGPGEETQYF.

This clonotype was detected ten times or more. The chain combines TRBV7-2 with TRBJ2-5; D is uncertain. Germline V gene lookup returns CDR1 SGHTA and CDR2 FQGNSA. V lost 5 bases, J lost 5 bases, and 9 bases lay in between. CDR3 length: 12 amino acids. CDR3 nucleotide sequence: TGTGCCAGCAGCCTCCGGATGGAGACCCAGTACTTC. It codes for CASSLRMETQYF.

This clonotype was found many times. This chain connects TRBV2 to TRBJ1-5; D gene unclear. The V end lost 7 bases, the J end lost 7 bases, and 11 bases lay between the germline ends. The CDR3 totals 12 residues. Germline CDR1 reads SNHLY; CDR2 reads FYNNEI. Written as DNA, the CDR3 is TGTGCCAGCACCGGGGTGAACCAGCCCCAGCATTTT. Translating gives CASTGVNQPQHF.

This clonotype has ten or more counts. V gene TRBV7-9 combines with J gene TRBJ2-7, with D tentatively TRBD2 (6 bases). Per the germline V gene, CDR1 is SEHNR and CDR2 is FQNEAQ (reference sequence). Trimming stripped 5 bases from V and 6 bases from J, with 14 bases between. CDR3 size: 13 residues. CDR3 amino acids: CASSQTVGGEQYF. In DNA form, the CDR3 reads TGTGCCAGCAGCCAAACGGTCGGGGGCGAGCAGTACTTC.

In its sample, this clonotype was seen a few times. The CDR3 DNA follows: TGTGCCAGCAGTGAAACGGGACAGGGGAGCTCCTATAATTCACCCCTCCACTTT. Protein product: CASSETGQGSSYNSPLHF. V and J are TRBV2 and TRBJ1-6; 10 positions match TRBD1. V gave up 2 bases and J gave up 0 bases; unmatched junction bases: 4. Germline CDR1 and CDR2: SNHLY and FYNNEI. This CDR3 has 18 amino acids.

There are many counts of this clonotype. The rearrangement joins TRBV12-3 or TRBV12-4 to TRBJ2-1; tentatively, D is TRBD1 or TRBD2 (5 bases each). The CDR3 covers 12 residues. V was pared by 6 bases and J by 14 bases, with 17 bases between. In nucleotides, the CDR3 is TGTGCCAGCAGCCTAGCCCGGGACGGGGAGTTCTTC. Translated: CASSLARDGEFF.

The chain is built from TRBV7-6 and TRBJ1-1; D is perhaps TRBD1 (6 bases). V lost 5 bases, J lost 3 bases, and 10 bases lay in between. The CDR3 contains 13 residues. Germline V gene data show CDR1 as SGHVS and CDR2 as FNYEAQ. This chain's CDR3 is CASSKTGDTEAFF. The DNA for the CDR3 is TGTGCCAGCAGCAAGACAGGCGACACTGAAGCTTTCTTT. The whole variable domain, remainder taken from reference TRBV7-6 and TRBJ1-1, is GAGVSQSPRYKVTKRGQDVALRCDPISGHVSLYWYRQALGQGPEFLTYFNYEAQQDKSGLPNDRFSAERPEGSISTLTIQRTEQRDSAMYRCASSKTGDTEAFFGQGTRLTVV.

This clonotype was seen many times. The J gene is TRBJ2-5, the V gene TRBV20-1; 9 positions agree with TRBD2. From germline, CDR1 is DFQATT and CDR2 SNEGSKA (reference sequence). The CDR3 has 15 residues. Trimming removed 0 bases from V and 2 bases from J; junction bases left unmatched: 4. The CDR3 region is CSARDSTSGQETQYF. DNA of the CDR3: TGCAGTGCTAGAGATTCGACTAGCGGACAAGAGACCCAGTACTTC.

This clonotype was detected many times. V gene TRBV5-1 combines with J gene TRBJ1-1; D might be TRBD1 (6 bases). In germline, CDR1 is SGHRS, CDR2 YFSETQ. With 3 bases removed from V and 5 bases from J, the gap between germline ends came to 14 bases. The CDR3 spans 14 residues. CDR3 amino acids: CASSSAGAGTEAFF. The CDR3 coding sequence is TGCGCCAGCAGCTCCGCAGGGGCCGGAACTGAAGCTTTCTTT.

This rearrangement joins TRBV4-1 to TRBJ2-3, with 7 positions matching TRBD2. V lost 0 bases, J lost 1 base, and 10 bases stayed unmatched. The CDR3 sequence is 18 residues long. Germline CDR1 reads MGHRA; CDR2 reads YSYEKL. The CDR3 DNA follows: TGCGCCAGCAGCCAAGAATCCCTCTCTAGCGGACGCACAGATACGCAGTATTTT. As protein: CASSQESLSSGRTDTQYF.

A remark on this clonotype: A junction boundary mismatches the germline segment, possibly from a read error. V usage is TRBV5-1 and J usage is TRBJ1-1; possibly TRBD1 for D (6 bases). Per the germline V gene, CDR1 is SGHRS and CDR2 is YFSETQ. The CDR3 length is 15 residues. CDR3 bases: TGCGCCAGCAGGCTTAATCTGCAGGGGAACGCTGAAGCTTTCTTT. Translating it yields CASRLNLQGNAEAFF.

This clonotype has ten or more counts. The chain uses TRBV24-1 and TRBJ2-3; D may be TRBD1 (5 bases). The V gene lost 7 bases and the J gene lost 0 bases, with 10 bases spanning the gap. The CDR3 runs 14 residues. Germline CDR1 and CDR2: KGHDR and SFDVKD. The CDR3 DNA reads TGTGCCACCAGCAAACCAGGGAGCACAGATACGCAGTATTTT. Its protein is CATSKPGSTDTQYF.

This clonotype appeared many times. The V call is TRBV20-1, the J call TRBJ1-2; D not resolved. Germline CDR1 DFQATT, CDR2 SNEGSKA (reference sequence). V lost 0 bases, J lost 3 bases, and 8 bases lay in between. The CDR3 totals 13 residues. This CDR3 reads CSARDLGYYGYTF. The CDR3 DNA is TGCAGTGCTAGAGACCTGGGCTACTATGGCTACACCTTC.

The rearrangement uses TRBV5-6 and TRBJ2-5; D is possibly TRBD2 (5 bases). CDR3 length equals 16 residues. V shed 7 bases and J shed 4 bases, with 23 bases lying between them. Germline assignment: CDR1 SGHDT and CDR2 YYEEEE. The CDR3 spells CASGLKLGSRGETQYF. CDR3 in DNA: TGTGCCAGCGGCCTAAAGCTTGGGAGCCGAGGAGAGACCCAGTACTTC.

This clonotype was seen repeatedly, ten times or more. The V call is TRBV5-6, the J call TRBJ1-2; D possibly corresponds to TRBD1 (5 bases). This CDR3 region has 14 residues. V lost 1 base and J 4 bases, leaving 11 bases between the germline ends. Germline CDR1 SGHDT, CDR2 YYEEEE. CDR3 region: CASSLRDGSYGYTF. CDR3 DNA: TGTGCCAGCAGCTTGAGGGACGGGAGCTATGGCTACACCTTC.

This clonotype has more than one count but fewer than ten. V and J are TRBV4-3 and TRBJ1-6; 7 bases agree with TRBD1. The CDR3 extends over 15 amino acids. Per the germline V gene, CDR1 is LGHNA and CDR2 is YSLEER. J lost 9 bases, V lost 0 bases, and 5 bases had no gene match. The CDR3 spells CASSQDGTAGSPLHF. CDR3 nucleotide sequence: TGCGCCAGCAGCCAAGATGGGACAGCCGGTTCACCCCTCCACTTT.

V gene TRBV25-1 combines with J gene TRBJ1-3; D perhaps matches TRBD1 (5 bases). Trimming removed 3 bases at V and 2 bases at J, with 8 bases between. The germline V gene encodes CDR1 MGHDK and CDR2 SYGVNS. The CDR3 runs 14 residues. CDR3 sequence reads: CASSDLGAGNTIYF. The CDR3, as DNA: TGTGCCAGCAGTGATTTAGGGGCTGGAAACACCATATATTTT.